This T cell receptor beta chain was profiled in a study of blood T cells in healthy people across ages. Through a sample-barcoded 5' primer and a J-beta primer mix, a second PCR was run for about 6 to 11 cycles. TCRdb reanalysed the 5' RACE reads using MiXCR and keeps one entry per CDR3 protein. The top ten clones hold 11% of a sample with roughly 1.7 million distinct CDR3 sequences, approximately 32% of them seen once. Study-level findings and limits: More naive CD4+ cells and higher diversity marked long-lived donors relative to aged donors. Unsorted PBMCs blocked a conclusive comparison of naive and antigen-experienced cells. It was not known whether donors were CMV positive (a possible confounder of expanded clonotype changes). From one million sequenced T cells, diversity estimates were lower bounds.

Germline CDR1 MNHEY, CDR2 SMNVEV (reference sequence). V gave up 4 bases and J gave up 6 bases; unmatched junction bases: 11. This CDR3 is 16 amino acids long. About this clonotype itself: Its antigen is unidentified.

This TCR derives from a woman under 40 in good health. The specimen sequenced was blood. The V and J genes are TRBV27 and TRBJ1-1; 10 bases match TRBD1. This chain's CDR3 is CASSSRRQGAYAEAFF. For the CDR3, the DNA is TGTGCCAGCAGTTCTCGGAGACAGGGGGCGTACGCTGAAGCTTTCTTT.